This record covers a single TCR beta chain. The sample comes from a study of blood T cell repertoires in COVID-19. The CDR3 consists of 15 residues. The germline V gene encodes CDR1 KGHSH and CDR2 LQKENI. V was clipped by 5 bases and J by 0 bases; unmatched bases: 7. Measured with immunoSEQ multiplex PCR; TCRdb has only the in-frame clones, and not every one. Of 200,000 to 250,000 clones listed, about 83% were seen once; the top ten hold about 1.3%. This TCR was recovered from a woman in her twenties or thirties with COVID-19, enrolled during active disease. Sequenced material: peripheral blood. The rearrangement uses TRBV18 and TRBJ2-7, with TRBD1 matching 7 bases. In DNA form, the CDR3 reads TGTGCCAGCTCATCGGACAGGCGTTTCTCCTACGAGCAGTACTTC. Translation: CASSSDRRFSYEQYF.